Each of the 15 T cell receptor beta chains below was sequenced from the same sample in a study of blood T cell repertoires in COVID-19. Some clones are missing from TCRdb's copy, which holds only in-frame ones; the method was immunoSEQ multiplex PCR. The repertoire holds around 170,000 clones, with roughly 83% as singletons. Sequencing was carried out using PBMCs or T cells enriched from blood (not recorded which). Receptors were obtained from a woman aged 30 to 39 who had recovered from COVID-19.

This clone was observed once. This chain links TRBV9 with TRBJ1-2; tentatively, D is TRBD1 (6 bases). CDR1 is SGDLS and CDR2 is YYNGEE in the germline V gene. This CDR3 contains 15 residues. The V end was cut by 3 bases, the J end by 2 bases, with 14 bases between. This CDR3 is CASSARQVTNYGYTF. CDR3 coding DNA: TGTGCCAGCAGCGCGAGACAGGTCACCAACTATGGCTACACCTTC.

This clone was seen only once. This chain uses TRBV3-1 (or the pseudogene TRBV3-2) with TRBJ1-1, with a possible D match to TRBD1 (5 bases). Trimming took 3 bases from V and 4 from J, leaving 9 bases between them. This CDR3 is 13 amino acids long. Germline V gene sequence: CDR1 LGHDT, CDR2 YNNKEL (reference sequence). In DNA form, the CDR3 reads TGTGCCAGCAGCCACAGGGTAGGCACTGAAGCTTTCTTT. It translates to CASSHRVGTEAFF.

This chain uses TRBV2 with TRBJ2-5, with D tentatively TRBD1 (7 bases). Trimming pared 4 bases from V and 4 bases from J, leaving 13 bases between. Per the germline V gene, CDR1 is SNHLY and CDR2 is FYNNEI. The CDR3 runs to 14 residues. This CDR3 is CASSGRGVLETQYF. Written as DNA, the CDR3 is TGTGCCAGCAGTGGCAGGGGGGTTTTAGAGACCCAGTACTTC.

This clone has a handful of counts. CDR3 protein: CASSPEPGLAGGRTYNEQFF. CDR3 coding DNA: TGTGCCAGCAGTCCCGAACCGGGACTAGCGGGAGGCAGGACTTACAATGAGCAGTTCTTC. This rearrangement joins TRBV27 to TRBJ2-1; 15 nucleotides match TRBD2. V lost 5 bases and J lost 4; bases outside the gene matches: 15. Germline-derived CDR1 and CDR2 are MNHEY and SMNVEV (reference sequence). This CDR3 spans 20 amino acids.

The CDR3 spells CATSSGDYGYTF. CDR3 nucleotide sequence: TGTGCCACCAGTTCCGGGGACTATGGCTACACCTTC. The chain links TRBV24-1 to TRBJ1-2, with unresolved D. The CDR3 sequence is 12 residues long. The V gene's germline CDR1 is KGHDR and CDR2 SFDVKD. V was cut by 6 bases and J by 3 bases, with 7 bases left in between.

V gene TRBV3-1 (or the pseudogene TRBV3-2) combines with J gene TRBJ2-3; weak D call: TRBD1 (6 bases). This CDR3 has 14 amino acids. Trimming took off 4 bases at V and 2 bases at J, with 10 bases between the two ends. Germline V CDR1 and CDR2: LGHDT, YNNKEL (reference sequence). The CDR3 coding sequence is TGTGCCAGCAGCCGGACAGAATCCACAGATACGCAGTATTTT. It translates to CASSRTESTDTQYF.

This chain joins TRBV30 and TRBJ1-2; 7 nucleotides line up with TRBD1. J was trimmed by 3 bases and V by 8 bases; bases with no gene match: 3. The CDR3 extends over 11 amino acids. Germline CDR1 is GTSNPN and CDR2 is SVGIG (reference sequence). This CDR3 is CARDRDYGYTF. DNA of the CDR3: TGTGCCAGGGACAGAGACTATGGCTACACCTTC.

V gene TRBV9 combines with J gene TRBJ2-2; 7 bases line up with TRBD2. Per germline, CDR1 SGDLS and CDR2 YYNGEE. The CDR3 is made up of 17 amino acids. Trimming at V came to 3 bases and at J to 0 bases, leaving 8 bases not matched to a gene. The chain's CDR3 is CASSENRLAANTGELFF. The CDR3 DNA is TGTGCCAGCAGCGAAAATCGACTAGCCGCGAACACCGGGGAGCTGTTTTTT.

The chain recombines TRBV5-4 with TRBJ1-2; tentatively, D is TRBD1 (5 bases). The ends were cut back, 3 bases at V and 8 bases at J, with 20 bases in the middle. The CDR3 length is 15 residues. Germline CDR1 is SGHNT and CDR2 is YYREEE (reference sequence). CDR3 in DNA: TGTGCCAGCAGCTCCCTACTGGGAGGGGCTGAAGGCTACACCTTC. This gives the protein CASSSLLGGAEGYTF.

CDR3 amino acids: CSASSGGLARTDTQYF. DNA for the CDR3: TGCAGTGCTAGTTCCGGGGGACTAGCGCGCACAGATACGCAGTATTTT. The rearrangement links TRBV20-1 to TRBJ2-3; 10 bases fit TRBD2. CDR1 is DFQATT and CDR2 is SNEGSKA in the germline V gene (reference sequence). This CDR3 has 16 residues. Trimming removed 3 bases from V and 1 base from J; junction bases left unmatched: 7.

The J gene is TRBJ2-4, the V gene TRBV28; D perhaps matches TRBD1 (5 bases). Germline V gene data show CDR1 as MDHEN and CDR2 as SYDVKM. CDR3 length: 15 amino acids. V was trimmed by 5 bases and J by 0 bases, leaving 11 bases between them. CDR3 loop: CASSGSGSAKNIQYF. The CDR3 DNA sequence: TGTGCCAGCAGTGGATCAGGGTCAGCCAAAAACATTCAGTACTTC.

The chain carries TRBV28 and TRBJ2-7; possible D gene TRBD1, 7 bases. Deletions cut 4 bases from V and 3 bases from J, with 16 bases between. This CDR3 region has 15 residues. Germline V gives CDR1 MDHEN, CDR2 SYDVKM. The CDR3 DNA sequence: TGTGCCAGCAGTTATATTGCAGGGGGGATCTACGAGCAGTACTTC. It encodes CASSYIAGGIYEQYF.

The rearrangement joins TRBV2 to TRBJ2-1; a weak D match, TRBD1 (5 bases). From germline, CDR1 is SNHLY and CDR2 FYNNEI. The length of the CDR3 is 15 residues. Deletions cut 6 bases from V and 5 bases from J, with 17 bases between. This CDR3 is CASRESQAGNNEQFF. The CDR3, as DNA: TGTGCCAGCAGGGAGTCTCAGGCAGGGAACAATGAGCAGTTCTTC.

The V gene is TRBV28, the J gene TRBJ2-4; possibly TRBD2 for D (5 bases). This CDR3 contains 16 residues. Looked up from germline, CDR1 is MDHEN and CDR2 is SYDVKM. V shed 10 bases and J shed 3 bases, with 22 bases lying between them. The CDR3 here is CATAGPTEDSKNIQYF. DNA of the CDR3: TGTGCCACCGCTGGGCCGACGGAGGATAGCAAAAACATTCAGTACTTC. Drawing the rest from reference TRBV28 and TRBJ2-4, the complete variable domain is DVKVTQSSRYLVKRTGEKVFLECVQDMDHENMFWYRQDPGLGLRLIYFSYDVKMKEKGDIPEGYSVSREKKERFSLILESASTNQTSMYLCATAGPTEDSKNIQYFGAGTRLSVL.

The V gene is TRBV27, the J gene TRBJ2-7; D gene unclear. Germline-derived CDR1 and CDR2 are MNHEY and SMNVEV (reference sequence). The CDR3 has 16 amino acids. V gave up 2 bases and J gave up 3 bases, with 17 bases separating them. CDR3 bases: TGTGCCAGCAGTTTAAGAGTGGGCGTCTCGGACTACGAGCAGTACTTC. As protein: CASSLRVGVSDYEQYF.